Listed below are T cell receptor beta chains from one sample, sequenced in a study of response to subunit inactivated influenza vaccine. TCRdb reprocessed the RT-PCR reads via MiXCR and lists one record per CDR3 protein. In the table there are more than 450,000 distinct CDR3 sequences, approximately 11% of which are singletons. This sample also appeared in a second study, on T cells expressing NK-cell markers.

The sequencing used PBMCs from blood, collected on the day of vaccination. These receptors were obtained from a man aged 50 to 60 who received an inactivated influenza vaccine. CDR3s include the opening cysteine and the closing phenylalanine or tryptophan. D genes are given only for firm matches. Clone size is given for some rows only: seen once, a few or many times, or a class if the clone is expanded.

few	TRBV6-1	TRBJ2-7	.	16	TGTGCCAGCAGCTCTCCGGGCTCGGCGGGCTCCTACGAGCAGTACTTC	CASSSPGSAGSYEQYF
few	TRBV20-1	TRBJ2-2	.	12	TGCAGTGCCCCGACAGTCACCGGGGAGCTGTTTTTT	CSAPTVTGELFF
many	TRBV6-5	TRBJ2-1	.	11	TGTGCCAGCAGTCACCTGAATGAGCAGTTCTTC	CASSHLNEQFF
.	TRBV12-3/TRBV12-4	TRBJ2-3	.	14	TGTGCCAGCAGTTTAGCCCCGGGTCAAGAGGCGCAGTATTTT	CASSLAPGQEAQYF
.	TRBV3-1	TRBJ1-5	.	13	TGTGCCAGCAGCCATGGGGGAAATCAGCCCCAGCATTTT	CASSHGGNQPQHF
.	TRBV18	TRBJ2-3	.	13	TGTGCCAGCTCACCACCGTTCACAGATACGCAGTATTTT	CASSPPFTDTQYF
.	TRBV24-1	TRBJ2-1	TRBD1	16	TGTGCCACCAGTGACGCACAGGGGGCTTGGGGCAATGAGCAGTTCTTC	CATSDAQGAWGNEQFF
few	TRBV29-1	TRBJ1-5	.	13	TGCAGCGTTGCCAGGGGAGGCAATCAGCCCCAGCATTTT	CSVARGGNQPQHF
.	TRBV27	TRBJ2-7	TRBD1	15	TGTGCCAGCAGGCCCGACAGGGCGAGCTCCTACGAGCAGTACTTC	CASRPDRASSYEQYF
few	TRBV5-1	TRBJ2-7	.	15	TGCGCCAGCAGCTCGGGGACCGCCATCTCCTACGAGCAGTACTTC	CASSSGTAISYEQYF
.	TRBV20-1	TRBJ2-3	.	12	TGCAGTGCACCCCGGAGGACAGATACGCAGTATTTT	CSAPRRTDTQYF
many	TRBV3-1	TRBJ1-6	TRBD1	14	TGTGCCAGCGGAGCAGGGGGACGGAATTCACCCCTCCACTTT	CASGAGGRNSPLHF
few	TRBV24-1	TRBJ2-7	.	13	TGTGCCACCAGTCAGTCAGGGTTCTACGAGCAGTACTTC	CATSQSGFYEQYF
few	TRBV18	TRBJ2-3	TRBD2	14	TGTGCCAGCTCACCACCGATGGGAGGGGATACGCAGTATTTT	CASSPPMGGDTQYF
few	TRBV5-1	TRBJ2-3	TRBD2	14	TGCGCCAGCAGCACTAGCGGGAGTACAGATACGCAGTATTTT	CASSTSGSTDTQYF
many	TRBV7-2	TRBJ2-1	TRBD2	15	TGTGCCAGCAGTTCTCTAGCGGGAGGGAGGAATGAGCAGTTCTTC	CASSSLAGGRNEQFF
few	TRBV7-9	TRBJ1-5	TRBD1	15	TGTGCCAGCAGCTTCGGGACAGATAGCAATCAGCCCCAGCATTTT	CASSFGTDSNQPQHF
.	TRBV5-1	TRBJ2-7	TRBD2	15	TGCGCCAGCAGCTTCGGGGGGGGGCCGACCTACGAGCAGTACTTC	CASSFGGGPTYEQYF
few	TRBV6-1	TRBJ1-5	.	13	TGTGCCAGCGGCAGGAGTAGCAATCAGCCCCAGCATTTT	CASGRSSNQPQHF
.	TRBV6-5	TRBJ1-2	.	14	TGTGCCAGCAGTTACTCCCCCCGGGGCTCTGGCTACACCTTC	CASSYSPRGSGYTF
.	TRBV18	TRBJ2-1	TRBD2	16	TGTGCCAGCTCACCCGCGACTAGCTCGGTTCTGAATGAGCAGTTCTTC	CASSPATSSVLNEQFF
few	TRBV12-3/TRBV12-4	TRBJ2-7	.	12	TGTGCCAGCAGTCCCAATCGCTACGAGCAGTACTTC	CASSPNRYEQYF
.	TRBV5-1	TRBJ2-5	.	16	TGCGCCAGCAGCTTGGCGAGCGGCTTTGAAGGAGAGACCCAGTACTTC	CASSLASGFEGETQYF
few	TRBV6-1	TRBJ2-3	TRBD1	16	TGTGCCAGCAGTACCTGGACAGGGGGTTTCACAGATACGCAGTATTTT	CASSTWTGGFTDTQYF
few	TRBV6-2/TRBV6-3	TRBJ2-1	TRBD2	18	TGTGCCAGCAGTTACGTCCCTAGCGGGAGGGCCTCCTACAATGAGCAGTTCTTC	CASSYVPSGRASYNEQFF
.	TRBV4-2	TRBJ1-2	TRBD1	14	TGTGCCAGCAGCCAAACAGGGGGCTCTCGTGGCTACACCTTC	CASSQTGGSRGYTF
few	TRBV12-3/TRBV12-4	TRBJ2-3	.	16	TGTGCCAGCAGTTGGGCGGCAGGGACTAGCACAGATACGCAGTATTTT	CASSWAAGTSTDTQYF
few	TRBV27	TRBJ1-2	.	13	TGTGCCAGCAGTCGCGGGTTTCGCGATGGCTACACCTTC	CASSRGFRDGYTF
.	TRBV2	TRBJ1-5	TRBD1	15	TGTGCCAGCAGTGAATCGGGACAGGGTGCCCAGCCCCAGCATTTT	CASSESGQGAQPQHF
.	TRBV3-1	TRBJ2-7	.	15	TGTGCCAGCAGCCAAGCCTTGCAGGGCAGGTACGAGCAGTACTTC	CASSQALQGRYEQYF
few	TRBV28	TRBJ1-2	.	14	TGTGCCAGCAGTTTCGCGGGTTTTAACTATGGCTACACCTTC	CASSFAGFNYGYTF
many	TRBV6-2/TRBV6-3	TRBJ1-5	.	15	TGTGCCAGCAGTTATGCTTCTCGAAAGCGTCAGCCCCAGCATTTT	CASSYASRKRQPQHF
many	TRBV6-2/TRBV6-3	TRBJ2-5	.	13	TGTGCCAGCAGATGGGGGCAAGGGGAGACCCAGTACTTC	CASRWGQGETQYF
.	TRBV5-1	TRBJ2-1	.	14	TGCGCCAGCAGCTTGGCCCAGGGCGACAATGAGCAGTTCTTC	CASSLAQGDNEQFF
.	TRBV29-1	TRBJ2-3	.	14	TGCAGCGTTGTAAGGCCCGGTACTCAAGATACGCAGTATTTT	CSVVRPGTQDTQYF
few	TRBV7-9	TRBJ2-7	TRBD1	15	TGTGCCAGCAGCCGCCCTGGGGGCAGGGGGCGAGAGCAGTACTTC	CASSRPGGRGREQYF
.	TRBV4-1	TRBJ2-5	.	14	TGCGCCAGCAGCCAAGGGGAGCGTGGTGGAACCCAGTACTTC	CASSQGERGGTQYF
.	TRBV12-3/TRBV12-4	TRBJ1-6	.	13	TGTGCCAGCAGTACCCACAGGGATTCACCCCTCCACTTT	CASSTHRDSPLHF
few	TRBV6-1	TRBJ2-3	.	17	TGTGCCAGCAGTGAATTCGGCCCAGGGAGCATTGGAGATACGCAGTATTTT	CASSEFGPGSIGDTQYF
.	TRBV7-2	TRBJ2-1	TRBD2	15	TGTGCCAGCAGCTTAGCCCCGGGGGGGCTTTATGAGCAGTTCTTC	CASSLAPGGLYEQFF
few	TRBV20-1	TRBJ2-5	TRBD1	15	TGCAGTGCTAGTATTGCCGGGACAGGGAGGGAGACCCAGTACTTC	CSASIAGTGRETQYF
many	TRBV15	TRBJ2-6	.	16	TGTGCCACCAGCAGGGGACGGTACTCTGGGGCCAACGTCCTGACTTTC	CATSRGRYSGANVLTF